These 28 T cell receptor beta chains came from one sample sequenced in a study of sequential checkpoint blockade in melanoma. This table comes from immunoSEQ multiplex PCR, and its TCRdb copy is limited to in-frame clones, with some not included. The repertoire holds about 5,700 clones, with about 90% as singletons. Described treatment: randomized to nivolumab then ipilimumab (arm A) or the reverse (arm B). Sequencing used CD8+ T cells sorted from blood (inferred from file names), obtained from a patient given nivolumab and ipilimumab in sequence. The receptors derive from a human donor with melanoma.

The chain links TRBV27 to TRBJ1-2; D gene unclear. Germline V lookup: CDR1 MNHEY, CDR2 SMNVEV (reference sequence). The V and J ends lost 7 bases and 4 bases respectively, with 13 bases between them. This CDR3 comprises 13 residues. CDR3 residues: CASTSRAGYGYTF. DNA for the CDR3: TGTGCCAGCACCTCTCGAGCGGGCTATGGCTACACCTTC.

The genes are TRBV7-3 and TRBJ2-1; 9 bases line up with TRBD2. This CDR3 has 16 residues. CDR1 and CDR2 from the germline V gene are SGHTA and FQGTGA. J was trimmed by 0 bases and V by 0 bases; bases with no gene match: 0. For the CDR3, the DNA is TGTGCCAGCAGCTTAACGGGACTAGCCTCCTACAATGAGCAGTTCTTC. This gives the protein CASSLTGLASYNEQFF.

This chain joins TRBV4-1 and TRBJ2-7, with D possibly being TRBD2 (6 bases). This CDR3 comprises 16 residues. Trimming took off 1 base at V and 1 base at J, with 14 bases between the two ends. Per the germline V gene, CDR1 is MGHRA and CDR2 is YSYEKL. CDR3 residues: CASSQVGGSVSYEQYF. The CDR3 DNA reads as TGCGCCAGCAGCCAAGTAGGAGGGAGCGTATCCTACGAGCAGTACTTC.

The rearrangement joins TRBV5-1 to TRBJ2-7, with 10 bases matching TRBD1. The CDR3 is 14 residues long. V shed 4 bases and J 2 bases; nucleotides not matched to a gene: 3. Per the germline V gene, CDR1 is SGHRS and CDR2 is YFSETQ. CDR3 loop: CASSHGTGAYEQYF. CDR3 bases: TGCGCCAGCAGCCATGGGACAGGGGCCTACGAGCAGTACTTC.

This chain links TRBV9 with TRBJ1-2, with 7 positions matching TRBD1. V was clipped by 3 bases and J by 3 bases; unmatched bases: 14. Germline V gives CDR1 SGDLS, CDR2 YYNGEE. The CDR3 is made up of 17 amino acids. For the CDR3, the DNA is TGTGCCAGCAGCGGAGCTGGGACAGTTTTAAGTCACTATGGCTACACCTTC. Translated: CASSGAGTVLSHYGYTF.

The CDR3 DNA reads as TGTGCCAGCAGTTCCCACGGGGGGCGGGCCTACGAGCAGTACTTC. Its translation: CASSSHGGRAYEQYF. The chain couples TRBV27 to TRBJ2-5; D possibly corresponds to TRBD2 (7 bases). Matching the DNA end better, TRBJ2-7 makes the J call doubtful. Looked up from germline, CDR1 is MNHEY and CDR2 is SMNVEV (reference sequence). CDR3 length: 15 residues.

This chain uses TRBV7-6 with TRBJ2-7, with 9 bases matching TRBD1. The CDR3 spans 18 residues. CDR1 SGHVS and CDR2 FNYEAQ come from the germline V gene. J was trimmed by 2 bases and V by 1 base; bases with no gene match: 12. CDR3 bases: TGTGCCAGCAGCTTAGATCGTCGGGGACAGGGTATAGCCTACGAGCAGTACTTC. It is translated as CASSLDRRGQGIAYEQYF.

This chain uses TRBV27 with TRBJ2-7; perhaps TRBD1 as D (5 bases). Germline CDR1 reads MNHEY; CDR2 reads SMNVEV (reference sequence). This CDR3 comprises 12 residues. Trimming cost V 5 bases and J 4 bases, with 9 bases left between them. CDR3 amino acids: CASSTQGYEQYF. In DNA, the CDR3 is TGTGCCAGCAGTACCCAGGGATACGAGCAGTACTTC.

The gene calls are TRBV19 and TRBJ2-7; 10 nucleotides agree with TRBD1. V shed 2 bases and J 3 bases; nucleotides not matched to a gene: 7. CDR1 is LNHDA and CDR2 is SQIVND in the germline V gene (reference sequence). The length of the CDR3 is 16 residues. CDR3 nucleotides: TGTGCCAGTAGTATAACGGGACAGGGGCTAAGCTACGAGCAGTACTTC. This translates into CASSITGQGLSYEQYF.

The chain employs TRBV6-1 and TRBJ1-1; D is unresolved. Germline V lookup: CDR1 MNHNS, CDR2 SASEGT. The CDR3 runs to 12 residues. Trimming left V 9 bases short and J 1 base short, with 9 bases between. The CDR3 coding sequence is TGTGCCAGTACGGTTTGGAACACTGAAGCTTTCTTT. Translation gives CASTVWNTEAFF.

The V and J genes are TRBV10-3 and TRBJ2-7; perhaps TRBD2 as D (6 bases). The CDR3 contains 14 residues. Germline V lookup: CDR1 ENHRY, CDR2 SYGVKD. The V gene lost 4 bases and the J gene lost 3 bases, with 13 bases spanning the gap. CDR3 amino acids: CAISVSGDGYEQYF. Written as DNA, the CDR3 is TGTGCCATCAGTGTATCGGGGGACGGCTACGAGCAGTACTTC.

This clone is termed hyperexpanded. This chain uses TRBV5-1 with TRBJ2-2; perhaps TRBD2 as D (5 bases). V was cut by 4 bases and J by 6 bases, with 16 bases left in between. CDR1 is SGHRS, CDR2 YFSETQ, per germline. This CDR3 spans 15 amino acids. The CDR3 here is CASSLGLGGAGELFF. In DNA form, the CDR3 reads TGCGCCAGCAGCCTTGGACTCGGTGGGGCCGGGGAGCTGTTTTTT.

The J gene is TRBJ2-7, the V gene TRBV5-4; 9 bases map to TRBD2. Germline assignment: CDR1 SGHNT and CDR2 YYREEE (reference sequence). The CDR3 extends over 15 amino acids. V was pared by 1 base and J by 2 bases, with 4 bases of the junction left unmatched. The CDR3 nucleotides read TGTGCCAGCAGCTTGCGGGCGGGAGGGGCCTACGAGCAGTACTTC. The encoded protein is CASSLRAGGAYEQYF. The variable domain in full, with the rest retrieved from reference TRBV5-4 and TRBJ2-7, is ETGVTQSPTHLIKTRGQQVTLRCSSQSGHNTVSWYQQALGQGPQFIFQYYREEENGRGNFPPRFSGLQFPNYSSELNVNALELDDSALYLCASSLRAGGAYEQYFGPGTRLTVT.

J is TRBJ2-5 and V is TRBV9; TRBD2 is a possible D gene (5 bases). Germline assignment: CDR1 SGDLS and CDR2 YYNGEE. The CDR3 runs 13 residues. V was shortened by 2 bases and J by 4 bases, with 9 bases between the two germline ends. The CDR3, as DNA: TGTGCCAGCAGCGTCGGGGTCCCAGAGACCCAGTACTTC. Residues: CASSVGVPETQYF.

The rearrangement joins TRBV7-6 to TRBJ2-3; 10 bases are shared with TRBD2. With V trimmed by 3 bases and J by 2 bases, 8 bases remained unmatched. The CDR3 contains 17 residues. Germline assignment: CDR1 SGHVS and CDR2 FNYEAQ. CDR3 loop: CASSFAGTSEFTDTQYF. The CDR3 nucleotides read TGTGCCAGCAGCTTCGCCGGGACTAGCGAATTCACAGATACGCAGTATTTT.

The chain employs TRBV10-3 and TRBJ1-2; 10 bases agree with TRBD1. This CDR3 contains 15 residues. V lost 6 bases, J lost 2 bases, and 6 bases stayed unmatched. In germline, CDR1 is ENHRY, CDR2 SYGVKD. CDR3 nucleotide sequence: TGTGCCATCAGCCTCCCGGGACAGGGGAACTATGGCTACACCTTC. Translating it yields CAISLPGQGNYGYTF.

The chain couples TRBV11-3 to TRBJ2-7; D may be TRBD1 (6 bases). Germline lookup yields CDR1 SGHNT and CDR2 YENEEA. The CDR3 spans 13 residues. Deletions cut 5 bases from V and 6 bases from J, with 14 bases between. The CDR3 region is CASSPGVLGEQYF. The CDR3 bases are TGTGCCAGCAGCCCAGGGGTACTAGGCGAGCAGTACTTC.

The J gene is TRBJ2-3, the V gene TRBV5-1; 11 bases fit TRBD2. The ends lost 1 base at V and 1 base at J; junction bases unmatched: 8. Germline loops: CDR1 SGHRS, CDR2 YFSETQ. The CDR3 is made up of 18 amino acids. In DNA form, the CDR3 reads TGCGCCAGCAGCTTGCCCAACGGGACTAGCGGACGCACAGATACGCAGTATTTT. This encodes CASSLPNGTSGRTDTQYF.

V is TRBV27 and J is TRBJ2-1; 11 nucleotides line up with TRBD2. CDR1 and CDR2 from the germline V gene are MNHEY and SMNVEV (reference sequence). CDR3 length: 15 residues. V lost 6 bases to trimming and J lost 5 bases; unmatched junction nucleotides: 6. CDR3 sequence reads: CASSPGTSGDNEQFF. The CDR3 DNA follows: TGTGCCAGCAGCCCCGGGACTAGCGGCGACAATGAGCAGTTCTTC.

V gene TRBV21-1 combines with J gene TRBJ2-2; whether TRBD2, the table's D call, matches the DNA was not checked. TRBV21-1 has pseudogene status. The CDR3 covers 16 residues. CDR3 in amino acids: CASSKGEREKVGELFF. In nucleotides, the CDR3 is TGTGCCAGCAGCAAAGGCGAGCGGGAGAAGGTCGGGGAGCTGTTTTTT.

V usage is TRBV28 and J usage is TRBJ1-2; the match to TRBD1 covers 7 bases. Germline loops: CDR1 MDHEN, CDR2 SYDVKM. Trimming at V came to 6 bases and at J to 4 bases, leaving 8 bases not matched to a gene. This CDR3 region has 14 residues. CDR3 amino acids: CASRPWGDSYGYTF. CDR3 nucleotides: TGTGCCAGCAGACCATGGGGGGACAGCTATGGCTACACCTTC.

The V gene is TRBV5-4, the J gene TRBJ2-1, with 8 bases matching TRBD1. CDR3 length equals 16 residues. From germline, CDR1 is SGHNT and CDR2 YYREEE (reference sequence). The trim removed 3 bases at V and 3 bases at J, leaving 8 bases unmatched. The chain's CDR3 is CASSSLQGVVYNEQFF. DNA for the CDR3: TGTGCCAGCAGCTCCTTACAGGGGGTCGTCTACAATGAGCAGTTCTTC.

The chain couples TRBV9 to TRBJ1-5, with D possibly matching TRBD1 (6 bases). V was trimmed by 0 bases and J by 7 bases, leaving 11 bases between them. From germline, CDR1 is SGDLS and CDR2 YYNGEE. CDR3 size: 14 residues. CDR3 nucleotide sequence: TGTGCCAGCAGCGTAGGGGGGCTCAACCAGCCCCAGCATTTT. Protein sequence: CASSVGGLNQPQHF.

This chain joins TRBV11-1 and TRBJ1-2; D ambiguous. This CDR3 comprises 12 residues. Germline CDR1 is SGHAT and CDR2 is FQDESV (reference sequence). The V and J ends lost 5 bases and 4 bases respectively, with 8 bases between them. CDR3 residues: CASSREGYGYTF. The CDR3 nucleotides are TGTGCCAGCAGCAGGGAGGGCTATGGCTACACCTTC.

This clone was detected a few times. The J gene is TRBJ2-6, the V gene TRBV19; TRBD1 matches 8 bases. With V trimmed by 6 bases and J by 1 base, 2 bases remained unmatched. Per germline, CDR1 LNHDA and CDR2 SQIVND (reference sequence). This CDR3 spans 15 amino acids. The CDR3 bases are TGTGCCAGTAGCCAGGGGGCATCTGGGGCCAACGTCCTGACTTTC. This codes for CASSQGASGANVLTF.

The V gene is TRBV5-5, the J gene TRBJ1-4, with TRBD1 identical over 10 bases. The CDR3 runs 16 residues. The germline V gene encodes CDR1 SGHKS and CDR2 YYEKEE (reference sequence). V was clipped by 2 bases and J by 8 bases; unmatched bases: 9. CDR3 in DNA: TGTGCCAGCAGCTTAAGGGACGGGACAGGGGTAGAAAAACTGTTTTTT. It specifies CASSLRDGTGVEKLFF.

The chain recombines TRBV4-3 with TRBJ1-1, with 10 bases that match TRBD1. The CDR3 length is 15 residues. Germline-derived CDR1 and CDR2 are LGHNA and YSLEER. V lost 3 bases to trimming and J lost 5 bases; unmatched junction nucleotides: 6. The CDR3: CASSHQDRGRTEAFF. CDR3 nucleotide sequence: TGCGCCAGCAGCCACCAGGACAGGGGGAGGACTGAAGCTTTCTTT.

The chain employs TRBV9 and TRBJ2-1, with D possibly TRBD1 on 5 matching bases. This CDR3 comprises 16 residues. Looked up from germline, CDR1 is SGDLS and CDR2 is YYNGEE. Trimming removed 0 bases from V and 5 bases from J, with 15 bases in between. CDR3 nucleotide sequence: TGTGCCAGCAGCGTAGCTTCTGGACACATCAACAATGAGCAGTTCTTC. Residues: CASSVASGHINNEQFF.